This TCR beta chain was identified in a study of blood T cell repertoires in COVID-19. The CDR3 covers 16 residues. Germline CDR1 and CDR2: SEHNR and FQNEAQ (reference sequence). V dropped 3 bases and J dropped 7; count of bases not matched to a gene: 10. Per the authors' pipeline: From reference gene primer amplification, estimates of nucleated cell counts were derived. Assay used: immunoSEQ multiplex PCR; TCRdb lists only in-frame clones, some missing. That table is the source of V, J and clone size, and D and trimming were worked out from the DNA. The profile shows approximately 350,000 clones, less than 90% of them singletons. Participant age was roughly 18 to 89 years, and participants resided in approximately 25 US areas. Participants were placed into cohorts based on the clinical history they reported. In Cohort 3, a recovered donor had either two negative PCRs, clearance, or symptom resolution.

The chain recombines TRBV7-9 with TRBJ1-4; 8 nucleotides match TRBD1. This TCR derives from a woman in her 30s who had recovered from COVID-19. The sample taken for sequencing was PBMCs or T cells enriched from blood (not recorded which). CDR3 loop: CASSFARGQEGEKLFF. The CDR3 DNA sequence: TGTGCCAGCAGCTTCGCCCGGGGACAGGAGGGTGAAAAACTGTTTTTT. The full variable domain, rest sourced from reference TRBV7-9 and TRBJ1-4, is DTGVSQNPRHKITKRGQNVTFRCDPISEHNRLYWYRQTLGQGPEFLTYFQNEAQLEKSRLLSDRFSAERPKGSFSTLEIQRTEQGDSAMYLCASSFARGQEGEKLFFGSGTQLSVL.